Shown below are 14 T cell receptor beta chains from a single sample sequenced in a study of cytomegalovirus exposure and HLA in healthy donors. The primer mix had 60 Vbeta and 13 Jbeta primers. TCRdb keeps only in-frame clones here, not all; method: immunoSEQ multiplex PCR. The data hold around 250,000 clones, with around 81% observed a single time. The sample taken for sequencing was PBMCs. These receptors came from a woman aged 60-75 years in good health and CMV-seropositive.

A few counts support this clone. V and J are TRBV29-1 and TRBJ2-3; D might be TRBD2 (5 bases). Germline CDR1 and CDR2: SQVTM and ANQGSEA. The CDR3 spans 11 residues. Trimming cost V 8 bases and J 6 bases, with 12 bases left between them. CDR3 in amino acids: CSPTRGDTQYF. CDR3 in DNA: TGCAGCCCCACGCGAGGGGATACGCAGTATTTT.

V gene TRBV5-1 combines with J gene TRBJ2-2; D unresolved. V lost 7 bases and J lost 0, with 10 bases in between. In germline, CDR1 is SGHRS, CDR2 YFSETQ. The CDR3 covers 14 residues. The CDR3 DNA is TGCGCCAGCGAGAGAGTGGCGAACACCGGGGAGCTGTTTTTT. It specifies CASERVANTGELFF.

This sequence joins TRBV9 and TRBJ2-2; 11 bases are a match to TRBD2. V shed 4 bases, J shed 6 bases, and the junction held 5 bases outside the gene matches. Germline CDR1 is SGDLS and CDR2 is YYNGEE. The CDR3 totals 15 residues. The CDR3 DNA sequence: TGTGCCAGCAGCTTCGGACTAGCGGGCGCCGGGGAGCTGTTTTTT. This sequence encodes CASSFGLAGAGELFF.

CDR3 DNA sequence: TGCGCCAGCAGCTCGATACAGGGGGCCTCGGAGCAGTACTTC. It codes for CASSSIQGASEQYF. V is TRBV5-1 and J is TRBJ2-7; the match to TRBD1 covers 9 bases. The V and J ends lost 3 bases and 7 bases, in that order; junction bases with no gene match: 8. CDR1 and CDR2 from the germline V gene are SGHRS and YFSETQ. CDR3 length: 14 amino acids.

This chain uses TRBV10-1 with TRBJ2-1; 11 bases line up with TRBD2. V was pared by 8 bases and J by 6 bases, with 6 bases of the junction left unmatched. CDR3 length equals 14 residues. Germline V CDR1 and CDR2: WNHNN, SYGVQD (reference sequence). The CDR3 sequence: CASPTSGSCNEQFF. DNA of the CDR3: TGCGCCAGCCCTACTAGCGGGAGCTGCAATGAGCAGTTCTTC.

The CDR3 here is CASSLGGRYSGANVLTF. CDR3 coding DNA: TGTGCCAGCAGCTTAGGCGGGCGGTACTCTGGGGCCAACGTCCTGACTTTC. This sequence joins TRBV5-4 and TRBJ2-6; weak D call: TRBD2 (5 bases). Trimming cost V 2 bases and J 0 bases, with 12 bases left between them. This CDR3 is built from 17 residues. Germline values: CDR1 SGHNT, CDR2 YYREEE (reference sequence).

V gene TRBV19 combines with J gene TRBJ1-2; TRBD1 agrees at 10 bases. Trimming cost V 9 bases and J 0 bases; bases outside gene matches: 10. The CDR3 extends over 16 amino acids. Germline values: CDR1 LNHDA, CDR2 SQIVND (reference sequence). The CDR3 sequence: CASRIRDRGPNYGYTF. The CDR3 DNA follows: TGTGCCAGCAGGATCCGGGACAGGGGACCTAACTATGGCTACACCTTC. The whole variable domain, filled in from reference TRBV19 and TRBJ1-2, reads DGGITQSPKYLFRKEGQNVTLSCEQNLNHDAMYWYRQDPGQGLRLIYYSQIVNDFQKGDIAEGYSVSREKKESFPLTVTSAQKNPTAFYLCASRIRDRGPNYGYTFGSGTRLTVV.

V is TRBV7-6 and J is TRBJ2-2; TRBD2 matches 14 bases. The germline V gene encodes CDR1 SGHVS and CDR2 FNYEAQ. V shed 5 bases, J shed 0 bases, and the junction held 11 bases outside the gene matches. This CDR3 is 20 amino acids long. CDR3 amino acids: CASSIRLGLAGGPNTGELFF. DNA of the CDR3: TGTGCCAGCAGCATCCGTTTAGGACTAGCGGGAGGCCCGAACACCGGGGAGCTGTTTTTT.

The genes are TRBV19 and TRBJ1-2; 7 bases agree with TRBD1. After removal of 5 bases from V and 3 bases from J, the junction contained 3 bases not matched to a gene. The germline gives CDR1 LNHDA, CDR2 SQIVND (reference sequence). The CDR3 runs 13 residues. The DNA for the CDR3 is TGTGCCAGTAGTCAGGGGGTTGACTATGGCTACACCTTC. Protein product: CASSQGVDYGYTF.

A few counts support this clone. The V gene is TRBV10-3, the J gene TRBJ1-1, with a tentative D call TRBD1 (5 bases). With 0 bases removed from V and 0 bases from J, the gap between germline ends came to 11 bases. This CDR3 region has 16 residues. The germline gives CDR1 ENHRY, CDR2 SYGVKD. The CDR3 DNA reads as TGTGCCATCAGTGAGTCAGGCGGGGGAATGAACACTGAAGCTTTCTTT. It codes for CAISESGGGMNTEAFF.

Of note for this clone: Other DNA variants within this sample encode the same CDR3. The chain couples TRBV29-1 to TRBJ1-3, with 7 nucleotides matching TRBD1. This CDR3 contains 14 residues. Per the germline V gene, CDR1 is SQVTM and CDR2 is ANQGSEA. J gave up 2 bases and V 4 bases, and 5 bases lay outside the gene matches. The CDR3 DNA sequence: TGCAGCGTTGGACAGGGAGGAACTGGAAACACCATATATTTT. It yields the protein CSVGQGGTGNTIYF.

J is TRBJ2-2 and V is TRBV5-1; D is possibly TRBD1 (6 bases). This CDR3 is 15 amino acids long. Trimming removed 4 bases at V and 4 bases at J, with 14 bases between. Germline loops: CDR1 SGHRS, CDR2 YFSETQ. CDR3 protein: CASSQGSLSTGELFF. CDR3 sequence (DNA): TGCGCCAGCAGCCAGGGGTCTCTAAGCACCGGGGAGCTGTTTTTT.

CDR3 sequence reads: CASSPGGSPPGELFF. The CDR3 coding sequence is TGTGCCAGCAGCCCTGGAGGGTCCCCCCCCGGGGAGCTGTTTTTT. This chain connects TRBV5-4 to TRBJ2-2; D may be TRBD2 (6 bases). V was shortened by 4 bases and J by 6 bases, with 16 bases between the two germline ends. The CDR3 extends over 15 amino acids. Germline-derived CDR1 and CDR2 are SGHNT and YYREEE (reference sequence).

The chain joins TRBV6-5 to TRBJ1-1; maybe TRBD1 (5 bases). CDR1 is MNHEY, CDR2 SVGAGI, per germline. Trimming stripped 6 bases from V and 3 bases from J, with 11 bases between. The CDR3 sequence is 13 residues long. The CDR3 DNA sequence: TGTGCCAGCAGCCCCCTAGGGGACACTGAAGCTTTCTTT. Amino acid sequence: CASSPLGDTEAFF.